Here is one T cell receptor beta chain with its context. The data belong to a study of response to subunit inactivated influenza vaccine. Each CDR3 protein gets one entry after TCRdb re-called the RT-PCR reads with MiXCR. This table holds about 580,000 distinct CDR3 sequences, less than 15% found once. V gave up 6 bases and J gave up 1 base, with 16 bases separating them. The CDR3 is 16 residues long. Germline values: CDR1 SEHNR, CDR2 FQNEAQ (reference sequence). Here the sequenced sample was PBMCs from blood, taken less than 13 days after vaccination. V gene TRBV7-9 combines with J gene TRBJ2-1; D is possibly TRBD1 or TRBD2 (7 bases each). The source of this sequence is a man aged 50 to 60 who received an inactivated influenza vaccine. CDR3 nucleotides: TGTGCCAGCAGACCCCTTCAGGGGGGGTCCTACAATGAGCAGTTCTTC. Amino acid sequence: CASRPLQGGSYNEQFF.